Below are 6 T cell receptor beta chains sequenced from a single sample in a study of regulatory T cells in long-lasting Graves disease. Documented time point: newly diagnosed GD, antithyroid drugs for less than 3 months. RNA extracted from PBMCs served as the sequencing template. Combining iRepertoire HTBI primers with Arm-PCR of CDR3 regions, the authors built TCR beta libraries. MiXCR was run by TCRdb on the multiplex PCR reads, yielding one entry per CDR3 protein. This sample has about 560,000 distinct CDR3 sequences, with about 16% found just once. The sample was also linked to a second study, of T cells in Graves' hyperthyroidism and ophthalmopathy.

This specimen was peripheral blood mononuclear cells (PBMCs), taken at new diagnosis, from a patient treated with antithyroid drugs. Every receptor here comes from a man aged 18 to 35 with Graves disease.

This clonotype turned up a few times. The chain uses TRBV25-1 and TRBJ2-7; D assignment may be TRBD1 or TRBD2 (5 bases each). The V gene lost 4 bases and the J gene lost 5 bases, with 12 bases spanning the gap. Germline V gene data show CDR1 as MGHDK and CDR2 as SYGVNS. The CDR3 is made up of 13 amino acids. CDR3 nucleotides: TGTGCCAGCAGTGGAGGGGCTGGTCACGAGCAGTACTTC. Protein: CASSGGAGHEQYF.

This clonotype showed up many times. The V gene is TRBV6-9, the J gene TRBJ2-1; D call uncertain. Germline CDR1 reads MNHGY; CDR2 reads SVAAGI. Trimming removed 2 bases from V and 3 bases from J, with 11 bases in between. The CDR3 has 15 residues. Written as DNA, the CDR3 is TGTGCCAGCAGTTATAACGCGAAAAACTACAATGAGCAGTTCTTC. The encoded protein is CASSYNAKNYNEQFF.

This chain uses TRBV20-1 with TRBJ2-1; TRBD1 aligns across 7 bases. The CDR3 has 16 residues. Losses at the gene ends were 2 bases for V and 0 bases for J; bases not matched to a gene: 7. Germline lookup yields CDR1 DFQATT and CDR2 SNEGSKA (reference sequence). CDR3: CSARPTGVGSYNEQFF. The CDR3 DNA reads TGCAGTGCTAGACCCACAGGGGTAGGCTCCTACAATGAGCAGTTCTTC.

The sample holds many counts of this clonotype. A junction end diverges from the germline sequence, so it may reflect a read error. The genes are TRBV12-3 or TRBV12-4 and TRBJ2-1, with TRBD2 matching 9 bases. The CDR3 consists of 11 residues. CDR3 residues: CASSNGLALIF. CDR3 in DNA: TGTGCCAGCAGCAACGGACTAGCGCTGATCTTC.

This clonotype has at least ten counts. The rearrangement joins TRBV11-2 to TRBJ2-1; 8 nucleotides align to TRBD2. CDR3 length: 18 residues. The junction had 14 bases not matched to a gene; V was cut back by 1 base and J by 6 bases. Germline V gives CDR1 SGHAT, CDR2 FQNNGV. This chain's CDR3 is CASSLGPGTSDALNEQFF. DNA for the CDR3: TGTGCCAGCAGCTTAGGGCCGGGGACTAGTGATGCGCTCAATGAGCAGTTCTTC.

The V gene is TRBV5-1, the J gene TRBJ2-2; no clear D. This CDR3 region has 13 residues. Trimming took off 4 bases at V and 4 bases at J, with 8 bases between the two ends. Germline CDR1 reads SGHRS; CDR2 reads YFSETQ. This CDR3 is CASSPDITGELFF. For the CDR3, the DNA is TGCGCCAGCAGCCCCGACATCACCGGGGAGCTGTTTTTT.